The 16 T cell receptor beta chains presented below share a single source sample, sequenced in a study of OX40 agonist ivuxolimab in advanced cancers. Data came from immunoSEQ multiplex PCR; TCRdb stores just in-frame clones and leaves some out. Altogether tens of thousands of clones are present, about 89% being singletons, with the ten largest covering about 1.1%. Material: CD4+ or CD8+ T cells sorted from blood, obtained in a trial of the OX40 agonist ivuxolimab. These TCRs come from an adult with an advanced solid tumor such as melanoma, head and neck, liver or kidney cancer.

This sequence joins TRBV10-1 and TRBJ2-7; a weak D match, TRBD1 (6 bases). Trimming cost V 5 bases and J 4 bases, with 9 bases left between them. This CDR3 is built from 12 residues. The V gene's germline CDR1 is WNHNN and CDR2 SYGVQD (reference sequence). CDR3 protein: CASSRTVYEQYF. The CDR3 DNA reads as TGCGCCAGCAGTAGGACAGTGTACGAGCAGTACTTC.

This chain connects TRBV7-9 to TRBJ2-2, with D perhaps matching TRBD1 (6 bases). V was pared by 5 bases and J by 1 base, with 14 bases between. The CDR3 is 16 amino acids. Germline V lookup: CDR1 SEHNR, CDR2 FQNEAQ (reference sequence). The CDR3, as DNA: TGTGCCAGCAGCCTCCAGGGGCCCGTGAACACCGGGGAGCTGTTTTTT. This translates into CASSLQGPVNTGELFF.

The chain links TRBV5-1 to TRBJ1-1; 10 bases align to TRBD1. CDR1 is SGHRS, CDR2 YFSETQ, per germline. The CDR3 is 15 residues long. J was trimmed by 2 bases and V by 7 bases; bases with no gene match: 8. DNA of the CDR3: TGCGCCAGCCGACGTAGGACAGGGGGAAACACTGAAGCTTTCTTT. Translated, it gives CASRRRTGGNTEAFF.

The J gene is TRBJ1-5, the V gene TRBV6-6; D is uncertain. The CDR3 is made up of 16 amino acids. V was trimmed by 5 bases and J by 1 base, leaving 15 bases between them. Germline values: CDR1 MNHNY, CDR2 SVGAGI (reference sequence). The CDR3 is CASSHQPDRSNQPQHF. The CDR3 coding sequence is TGTGCCAGCAGTCACCAACCAGATAGAAGCAATCAGCCCCAGCATTTT.

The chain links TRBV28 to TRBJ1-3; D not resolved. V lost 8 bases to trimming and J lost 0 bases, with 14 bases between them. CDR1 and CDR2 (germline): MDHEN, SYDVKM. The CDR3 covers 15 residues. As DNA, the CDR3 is TGTGCCAGCGTCCCCATGCCGAGCTCTGGAAACACCATATATTTT. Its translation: CASVPMPSSGNTIYF.

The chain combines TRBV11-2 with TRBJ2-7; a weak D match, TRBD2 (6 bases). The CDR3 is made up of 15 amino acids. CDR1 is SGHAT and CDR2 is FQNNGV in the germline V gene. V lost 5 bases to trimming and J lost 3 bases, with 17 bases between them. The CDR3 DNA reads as TGTGCCAGCAGCCCTAGCCGGGGGATGGGCTACGAGCAGTACTTC. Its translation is CASSPSRGMGYEQYF.

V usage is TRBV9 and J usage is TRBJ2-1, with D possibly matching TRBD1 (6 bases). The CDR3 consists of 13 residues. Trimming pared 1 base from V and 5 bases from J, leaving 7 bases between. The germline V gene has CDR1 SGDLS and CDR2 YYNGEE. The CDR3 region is CASSVYRDNEQFF. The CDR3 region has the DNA TGTGCCAGCAGCGTATACAGGGACAATGAGCAGTTCTTC.

The CDR3 coding sequence is TGTGCCAGCAGCATCGGACTAGCGGGATCTCTGGGAGATACGCAGTATTTT. Protein product: CASSIGLAGSLGDTQYF. The rearrangement joins TRBV11-2 to TRBJ2-3, with 12 bases matching TRBD2. The CDR3 contains 17 residues. Germline CDR1 reads SGHAT; CDR2 reads FQNNGV. V lost 5 bases and J lost 5; bases outside the gene matches: 11. Together with reference TRBV11-2 and TRBJ2-3, the CDR3 gives the full variable domain: EAGVAQSPRYKIIEKRQSVAFWCNPISGHATLYWYQQILGQGPKLLIQFQNNGVVDDSQLPKDRFSAERLKGVDSTLKIQPAKLEDSAVYLCASSIGLAGSLGDTQYFGPGTRLTVL.

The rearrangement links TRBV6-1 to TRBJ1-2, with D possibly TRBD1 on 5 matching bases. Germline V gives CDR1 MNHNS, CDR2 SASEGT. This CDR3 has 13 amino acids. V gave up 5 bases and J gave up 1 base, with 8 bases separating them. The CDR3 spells CASSPQVNYGYTF. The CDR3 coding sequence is TGTGCCAGCAGTCCACAGGTTAACTATGGCTACACCTTC.

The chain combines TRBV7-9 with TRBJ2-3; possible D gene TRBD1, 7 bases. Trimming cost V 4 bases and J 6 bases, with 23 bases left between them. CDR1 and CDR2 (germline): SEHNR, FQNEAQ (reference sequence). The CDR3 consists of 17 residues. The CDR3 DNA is TGTGCCAGCAGCTACGTGACAGGGACTGACGACACCGATACGCAGTATTTT. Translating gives CASSYVTGTDDTDTQYF.

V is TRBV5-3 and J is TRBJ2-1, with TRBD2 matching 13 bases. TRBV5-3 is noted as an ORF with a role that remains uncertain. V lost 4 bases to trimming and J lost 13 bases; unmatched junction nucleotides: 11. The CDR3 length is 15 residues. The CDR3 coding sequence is TGTGCCAGAAGCCCGGGACTAGCGGGGTTCGTAGTCCAGTTCTTC. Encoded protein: CARSPGLAGFVVQFF.

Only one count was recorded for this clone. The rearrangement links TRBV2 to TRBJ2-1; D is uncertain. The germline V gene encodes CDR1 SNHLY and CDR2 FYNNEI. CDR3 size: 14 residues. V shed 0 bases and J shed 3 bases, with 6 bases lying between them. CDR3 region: CASSEASYYNEQFF. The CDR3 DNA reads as TGTGCCAGCAGTGAAGCGAGCTACTACAATGAGCAGTTCTTC.

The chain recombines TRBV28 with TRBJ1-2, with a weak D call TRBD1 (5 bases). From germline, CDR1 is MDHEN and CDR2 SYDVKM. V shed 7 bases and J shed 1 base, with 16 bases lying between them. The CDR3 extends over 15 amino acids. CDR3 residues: CASTLDSVDNYGYTF. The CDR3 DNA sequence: TGTGCCAGCACCCTAGACAGCGTAGATAACTATGGCTACACCTTC.

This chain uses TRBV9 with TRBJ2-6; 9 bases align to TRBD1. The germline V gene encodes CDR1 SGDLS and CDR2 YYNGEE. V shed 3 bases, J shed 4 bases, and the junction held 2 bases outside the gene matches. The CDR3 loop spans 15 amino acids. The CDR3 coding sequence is TGTGCCAGCAGCGCACAGGGGGCAGGGGCCAACGTCCTGACTTTC. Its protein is CASSAQGAGANVLTF.

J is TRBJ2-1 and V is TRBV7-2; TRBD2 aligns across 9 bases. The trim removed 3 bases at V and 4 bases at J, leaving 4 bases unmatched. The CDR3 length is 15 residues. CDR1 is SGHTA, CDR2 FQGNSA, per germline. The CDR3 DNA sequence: TGTGCCAGCAGCTTTCAAGCGGGAGGATACAATGAGCAGTTCTTC. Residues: CASSFQAGGYNEQFF. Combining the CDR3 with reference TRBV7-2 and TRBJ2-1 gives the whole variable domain GAGVSQSPSNKVTEKGKDVELRCDPISGHTALYWYRQSLGQGLEFLIYFQGNSAPDKSGLPSDRFSAERTGGSVSTLTIQRTQQEDSAVYLCASSFQAGGYNEQFFGPGTRLTVL.

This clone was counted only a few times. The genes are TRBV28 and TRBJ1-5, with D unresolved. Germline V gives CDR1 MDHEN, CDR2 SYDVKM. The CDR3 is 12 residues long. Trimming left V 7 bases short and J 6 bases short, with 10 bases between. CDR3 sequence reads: CASKSRGQPQHF. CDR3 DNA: TGTGCCAGCAAGAGTCGAGGTCAGCCCCAGCATTTT. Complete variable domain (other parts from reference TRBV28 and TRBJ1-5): DVKVTQSSRYLVKRTGEKVFLECVQDMDHENMFWYRQDPGLGLRLIYFSYDVKMKEKGDIPEGYSVSREKKERFSLILESASTNQTSMYLCASKSRGQPQHFGDGTRLSIL.